What follows are 27 T cell receptor beta chains derived from one specimen sequenced in a study of shared clonotypes between healthy human individuals. TCRdb's table, derived via immunoSEQ multiplex PCR, lists solely in-frame clones and lacks some. The table records more than 400,000 clones, almost 97% of them present only once. The material sequenced was naive CD4+ T cells sorted from blood. The subset denotes: CD45RA+ positively selected. Receptor source: a woman in her thirties in good health.

V gene TRBV7-9 combines with J gene TRBJ1-6, with TRBD1 as a possible D gene (6 bases). Trimming removed 3 bases at V and 8 bases at J, with 17 bases between. Per the germline V gene, CDR1 is SEHNR and CDR2 is FQNEAQ (reference sequence). The CDR3 contains 16 residues. CDR3 sequence: CASSFTVRGRDSPLHF. The CDR3 nucleotides are TGTGCCAGCAGCTTTACAGTCAGGGGCAGGGATTCACCCCTCCACTTT.

This chain uses TRBV5-1 with TRBJ2-1, with 10 bases lining up with TRBD2. Germline V gene data show CDR1 as SGHRS and CDR2 as YFSETQ. The CDR3 contains 13 residues. The ends lost 4 bases at V and 8 bases at J; junction bases unmatched: 3. CDR3: CASSPSGSHEQFF. DNA of the CDR3: TGCGCCAGCAGCCCTAGCGGGAGCCATGAGCAGTTCTTC.

This rearrangement joins TRBV11-2 to TRBJ1-2; D is unclear. Germline values: CDR1 SGHAT, CDR2 FQNNGV. V lost 1 base to trimming and J lost 10 bases, with 13 bases between them. This CDR3 is 13 amino acids long. In nucleotides, the CDR3 is TGTGCCAGCAGCTTAGGAGGGCAAAGCGTCTACACCTTC. Translating gives CASSLGGQSVYTF.

The V call is TRBV5-1, the J call TRBJ2-3; D possibly corresponds to TRBD1 (6 bases). The germline V gene has CDR1 SGHRS and CDR2 YFSETQ. The CDR3 runs to 14 residues. Between the trimmed V and J ends, which lost 0 bases and 4 bases, there was a span of 9 bases. CDR3 sequence (DNA): TGCGCCAGCAGCTTGGCCAGGGGATCAGATACGCAGTATTTT. Translating gives CASSLARGSDTQYF.

The chain recombines TRBV19 with TRBJ2-5, with 8 bases fitting TRBD1. The junction had 13 bases not matched to a gene; V was cut back by 9 bases and J by 4 bases. Germline assignment: CDR1 LNHDA and CDR2 SQIVND (reference sequence). The CDR3 sequence is 15 residues long. The CDR3 reads CASRRQAGGAETQYF. In DNA, the CDR3 is TGTGCCAGCAGAAGGCAAGCAGGGGGCGCAGAGACCCAGTACTTC.

The J gene is TRBJ1-1, the V gene TRBV30, with 12 bases matching TRBD1. Trimming took 0 bases from V and 8 from J; bases not matched to a gene: 7. CDR1 is GTSNPN and CDR2 is SVGIG in the germline V gene (reference sequence). The CDR3 covers 15 residues. The CDR3 DNA sequence: TGTGCCTGGAGTGTGCCGGGACAGGGGGCTCAGGAAGCTTTCTTT. This codes for CAWSVPGQGAQEAFF.

This chain joins TRBV6-5 and TRBJ2-3, with D perhaps being TRBD1 or TRBD2 (5 bases each). This CDR3 is 15 amino acids long. CDR1 and CDR2 from the germline V gene are MNHEY and SVGAGI. Trimming stripped 4 bases from V and 0 bases from J, with 11 bases between. The CDR3 nucleotides read TGTGCCAGCAGTTTCCACGGGGCTAGCACAGATACGCAGTATTTT. The encoded protein is CASSFHGASTDTQYF.

The chain is built from TRBV7-2 and TRBJ2-1, with TRBD1 matching over 8 bases. Germline loops: CDR1 SGHTA, CDR2 FQGNSA. Losses at the gene ends were 4 bases for V and 6 bases for J; bases not matched to a gene: 5. The CDR3 runs to 14 residues. The CDR3 spells CASSSQGAVNEQFF. CDR3 sequence (DNA): TGTGCCAGCAGCTCTCAGGGGGCGGTCAATGAGCAGTTCTTC.

V is TRBV7-2 and J is TRBJ1-2; 7 bases map to TRBD1. V was pared by 7 bases and J by 4 bases, with 9 bases of the junction left unmatched. CDR1 is SGHTA, CDR2 FQGNSA, per germline. This CDR3 contains 14 residues. The CDR3 spells CASTLTRTGYGYTF. Here the CDR3 DNA reads TGTGCCAGCACCTTGACCCGGACAGGCTATGGCTACACCTTC. Using reference TRBV7-2 and TRBJ1-2 for the parts outside the CDR3, the full variable domain is GAGVSQSPSNKVTEKGKDVELRCDPISGHTALYWYRQSLGQGLEFLIYFQGNSAPDKSGLPSDRFSAERTGGSVSTLTIQRTQQEDSAVYLCASTLTRTGYGYTFGSGTRLTVV.

The chain combines TRBV11-2 with TRBJ1-4; perhaps TRBD1 as D (6 bases). The CDR3 has 14 amino acids. Looked up from germline, CDR1 is SGHAT and CDR2 is FQNNGV. V dropped 5 bases and J dropped 5 bases, with 12 bases sitting between them. Here the CDR3 reads CASSPGQPNEKLFF. Written as DNA, the CDR3 is TGTGCCAGCAGCCCTGGACAGCCGAATGAAAAACTGTTTTTT.

The chain has TRBV19 and TRBJ2-1; 9 nucleotides match TRBD2. This CDR3 has 15 amino acids. Germline V gene lookup returns CDR1 LNHDA and CDR2 SQIVND (reference sequence). V dropped 6 bases and J dropped 3; count of bases not matched to a gene: 6. CDR3: CASRLSGSGYNEQFF. The CDR3 DNA reads as TGTGCCAGTAGACTTAGCGGGAGTGGCTACAATGAGCAGTTCTTC.

The chain uses TRBV4-2 and TRBJ1-1, with TRBD1 as a possible D gene (6 bases). The germline V gene has CDR1 LGHNA and CDR2 YNFKEQ. The CDR3 totals 15 residues. V was shortened by 5 bases and J by 4 bases, with 17 bases between the two germline ends. The CDR3 DNA reads TGTGCCAGCAGCGTCGTACAGGGATTATCCACTGAAGCTTTCTTT. Its protein is CASSVVQGLSTEAFF.

The genes are TRBV7-6 and TRBJ2-1; D unclear. Germline values: CDR1 SGHVS, CDR2 FNYEAQ. The CDR3 length is 13 residues. The V end lost 2 bases, the J end lost 9 bases, and 11 bases lay between the germline ends. CDR3 sequence: CASSLSQLREQFF. Written as DNA, the CDR3 is TGTGCCAGCAGCTTAAGTCAGCTGCGTGAGCAGTTCTTC. The full variable domain, rest sourced from reference TRBV7-6 and TRBJ2-1, is GAGVSQSPRYKVTKRGQDVALRCDPISGHVSLYWYRQALGQGPEFLTYFNYEAQQDKSGLPNDRFSAERPEGSISTLTIQRTEQRDSAMYRCASSLSQLREQFFGPGTRLTVL.

J is TRBJ1-5 and V is TRBV6-1; D not certain. The CDR3 sequence is 17 residues long. From germline, CDR1 is MNHNS and CDR2 SASEGT. V lost 0 bases and J 9 bases, leaving 21 bases between the germline ends. DNA of the CDR3: TGTGCCAGCAGTGAAGCGCATCAGGCGGGTAGTTTTTGGCCCCAGCATTTT. Protein: CASSEAHQAGSFWPQHF.

The gene calls are TRBV5-1 and TRBJ2-1; D is ambiguous. Germline V gene sequence: CDR1 SGHRS, CDR2 YFSETQ. The CDR3 spans 14 residues. The V end was cut by 0 bases, the J end by 3 bases, with 7 bases between. CDR3 DNA: TGCGCCAGCAGCTTGGACAGCATCTACAATGAGCAGTTCTTC. Translation gives CASSLDSIYNEQFF.

This chain joins TRBV29-1 and TRBJ1-5; D remains ambiguous. CDR1 is SQVTM, CDR2 ANQGSEA, per germline. The CDR3 length is 12 residues. V lost 4 bases and J 3 bases, leaving 7 bases between the germline ends. The CDR3 DNA sequence: TGCAGCGTTGGGGAGAACAATCAGCCCCAGCATTTT. Translating gives CSVGENNQPQHF.

The sample holds one count of this clone. The rearrangement uses TRBV4-1 and TRBJ1-4; no clear D gene. Germline V gene lookup returns CDR1 MGHRA and CDR2 YSYEKL. The length of the CDR3 is 16 residues. Trimming pared 2 bases from V and 8 bases from J, leaving 18 bases between. The CDR3: CASSQNFAYPREKLFF. The DNA for the CDR3 is TGCGCCAGCAGCCAAAATTTCGCATACCCAAGGGAAAAACTGTTTTTT.

This clone has just one count. V usage is TRBV19 and J usage is TRBJ2-6; D not resolved. Between the trimmed V and J ends, which lost 5 bases and 1 base, there was a span of 6 bases. Germline V gives CDR1 LNHDA, CDR2 SQIVND (reference sequence). The CDR3 has 14 amino acids. The CDR3 DNA reads TGTGCCAGTAGTTTAGGGTCTGGGGCCAACGTCCTGACTTTC. Translation gives CASSLGSGANVLTF. Complete variable domain (other parts from reference TRBV19 and TRBJ2-6): DGGITQSPKYLFRKEGQNVTLSCEQNLNHDAMYWYRQDPGQGLRLIYYSQIVNDFQKGDIAEGYSVSREKKESFPLTVTSAQKNPTAFYLCASSLGSGANVLTFGAGSRLTVL.

As DNA, the CDR3 is TGTGCCAGCAGCTTAGCGCGGCATCCATCCAACGAGCAGTACTTC. Its protein is CASSLARHPSNEQYF. The chain has TRBV7-9 and TRBJ2-7, with no clear D. CDR3 length: 15 amino acids. The V and J ends lost 0 bases and 5 bases respectively, with 14 bases between them. Looked up from germline, CDR1 is SEHNR and CDR2 is FQNEAQ (reference sequence). The entire variable domain, with the rest obtained from reference TRBV7-9 and TRBJ2-7, is as follows: DTGVSQNPRHKITKRGQNVTFRCDPISEHNRLYWYRQTLGQGPEFLTYFQNEAQLEKSRLLSDRFSAERPKGSFSTLEIQRTEQGDSAMYLCASSLARHPSNEQYFGPGTRLTVT.

The table lists this clone with a count of one. The rearrangement uses TRBV5-1 and TRBJ1-2, with D possibly being TRBD1 (5 bases). V was pared by 1 base and J by 8 bases, with 15 bases between. CDR3 length equals 14 residues. Germline CDR1 SGHRS, CDR2 YFSETQ. The CDR3 DNA follows: TGCGCCAGCAGCTTGTTCGGGGGAATAGACGGCTACACCTTC. Protein sequence: CASSLFGGIDGYTF.

This chain uses TRBV6-5 with TRBJ1-5; D perhaps matches TRBD1 (5 bases). The CDR3 is made up of 13 amino acids. The V end was cut by 3 bases, the J end by 5 bases, with 8 bases between. CDR1 is MNHEY, CDR2 SVGAGI, per germline. In DNA form, the CDR3 reads TGTGCCAGCAGTTATGACAGCTATCAGCCCCAGCATTTT. The encoded protein is CASSYDSYQPQHF.

J is TRBJ2-3 and V is TRBV10-1; 8 bases line up with TRBD2. In germline, CDR1 is WNHNN, CDR2 SYGVQD (reference sequence). V dropped 6 bases and J dropped 1; count of bases not matched to a gene: 6. The CDR3 length is 15 residues. CDR3 in DNA: TGCGCCAGCAGGGATACGACTAGCGGCACAGATACGCAGTATTTT. It specifies CASRDTTSGTDTQYF.

This clone has just one count. The chain combines TRBV7-9 with TRBJ2-5; 15 bases match TRBD2. CDR3 length: 14 residues. CDR1 is SEHNR and CDR2 is FQNEAQ in the germline V gene (reference sequence). After removal of 5 bases from V and 14 bases from J, the junction contained 9 bases not matched to a gene. CDR3 sequence: CASSPGTSGRSGYF. CDR3 DNA: TGTGCCAGCAGCCCCGGGACTAGCGGGAGGTCTGGTTACTTC.

In its sample, this clone was seen once. The V call is TRBV6-5, the J call TRBJ2-7; TRBD1 is a possible D gene (6 bases). V was trimmed by 5 bases and J by 2 bases, leaving 13 bases between them. Germline assignment: CDR1 MNHEY and CDR2 SVGAGI. There are 14 residues in the CDR3. The CDR3 coding sequence is TGTGCCAGCAGTGTCCGGGACATCCCCTACGAGCAGTACTTC. Translating gives CASSVRDIPYEQYF.

CDR3 protein: CASSQPTRITGELFF. The CDR3 DNA reads as TGCGCCAGCAGCCAACCAACTAGGATCACCGGGGAGCTGTTTTTT. The chain couples TRBV4-1 to TRBJ2-2; perhaps TRBD2 as D (5 bases). Germline V gene data show CDR1 as MGHRA and CDR2 as YSYEKL. Trimming cost V 2 bases and J 4 bases, with 11 bases left between them. The CDR3 length is 15 residues.

V is TRBV7-6 and J is TRBJ2-2, with 9 bases aligning to TRBD2. Germline trimming cut 4 bases from V and 0 bases from J; bases unmatched to any gene: 9. CDR1 is SGHVS and CDR2 is FNYEAQ in the germline V gene. This CDR3 region has 18 residues. Here the CDR3 DNA reads TGTGCCAGCAGCTCCCACCCACGGACTAGCGCGAACACCGGGGAGCTGTTTTTT. Translating gives CASSSHPRTSANTGELFF.

The chain carries TRBV19 and TRBJ2-1, with D hard to call. V lost 3 bases, J lost 10 bases, and 13 bases lay in between. The CDR3 totals 13 residues. The V gene's germline CDR1 is LNHDA and CDR2 SQIVND (reference sequence). The CDR3 bases are TGTGCCAGTAGTATCGACCCGTTTCGGGAGCAGTTCTTC. It codes for CASSIDPFREQFF.